One and the same sample provided the 23 T cell receptor beta chains below, sequenced in a study of blood T cells in healthy people across ages (dated by TCRdb to the mid-2010s). The library came from 5' RACE. Sequencing instrument: Illumina HiSeq 2500. A second PCR of about 6 to 12 cycles was run with a J-beta primer mix and a sample-barcoded 5' primer. TCRdb reanalyzed the raw reads on its own, using fastp at Q25 for trimming and MiXCR for clone calling, and kept in-frame beta chains. Here each entry gathers all rows of one CDR3 protein and keeps the most common genes and DNA. Across this sample there are 2 million or so distinct CDR3 sequences, with roughly 52% seen only once. Over 2% of the sample is taken by the ten largest. Sequencing was carried out using blood. Receptor source: a woman aged 40 to 50 in good health.

The chain uses TRBV4-3 and TRBJ2-7, with 8 positions matching TRBD1. Trimming took 0 bases from V and 12 from J; bases not matched to a gene: 7. The CDR3 is 13 amino acids. Looked up from germline, CDR1 is LGHNA and CDR2 is YSLEER. This chain's CDR3 is CASSQDPGTGAYF. CDR3 sequence (DNA): TGCGCCAGCAGCCAAGATCCAGGGACAGGAGCGTACTTC.

The V gene is TRBV20-1, the J gene TRBJ2-5; D is possibly TRBD2 (6 bases). This CDR3 is 12 amino acids long. Trimming removed 6 bases at V and 5 bases at J, with 13 bases between. Germline lookup yields CDR1 DFQATT and CDR2 SNEGSKA (reference sequence). The CDR3 region is CSAPTSQETQYF. CDR3 sequence (DNA): TGCAGTGCCCCTACTAGCCAGGAGACCCAGTACTTC.

The chain is built from TRBV20-1 and TRBJ2-3; tentatively, D is TRBD1 (6 bases). Deletions cut 3 bases from V and 6 bases from J, with 16 bases between. The CDR3 covers 14 residues. The germline V gene has CDR1 DFQATT and CDR2 SNEGSKA (reference sequence). The CDR3 spells CSARPQGKGDTQYF. DNA for the CDR3: TGCAGTGCTAGGCCCCAGGGGAAGGGGGATACGCAGTATTTT.

The chain couples TRBV25-1 to TRBJ2-4, with TRBD1 matching 7 bases. TRBJ2-7 explains the end of the DNA better; the J call may be wrong. The CDR3 covers 16 residues. The germline CDR1 and CDR2 sequences are MGHDK and SYGVNS. CDR3 DNA: TGTGCCAGCAGTTCCCGGGACAGCCATCCTCTCTACGAGCAGTACTTC. Protein product: CASSSRDSHPLYEQYF.

The chain carries TRBV7-3 and TRBJ1-1; TRBD1 matches 8 bases. The CDR3 runs to 15 residues. Germline V gene sequence: CDR1 SGHTA, CDR2 FQGTGA. After removal of 5 bases from V and 2 bases from J, the junction contained 7 bases not matched to a gene. The CDR3 DNA reads as TGTGCCAGCAGCGTATACGGACAGGGTAACACTGAAGCTTTCTTT. Protein sequence: CASSVYGQGNTEAFF.

The chain joins TRBV6-5 to TRBJ2-7; D unclear. The V gene's germline CDR1 is MNHEY and CDR2 SVGAGI. V was cut by 5 bases and J by 3 bases, with 14 bases left in between. The CDR3 length is 14 residues. CDR3 sequence reads: CASSARILNYEQYF. The CDR3 DNA is TGTGCCAGCAGTGCCCGGATTTTGAACTACGAGCAGTACTTC.

This clonotype was seen only once. The V and J genes are TRBV9 and TRBJ2-5, with D possibly matching TRBD2 (7 bases). Between the trimmed V and J ends, which lost 4 bases and 5 bases, there was a span of 15 bases. The germline V gene has CDR1 SGDLS and CDR2 YYNGEE. The CDR3 has 14 amino acids. The CDR3 loop is CASSNAGASETQYF. The CDR3 bases are TGTGCCAGCAGCAACGCGGGGGCCAGCGAGACCCAGTACTTC.

This chain joins TRBV6-2 or TRBV6-3 and TRBJ2-7; possible D gene TRBD1, 6 bases. V was trimmed by 0 bases and J by 5 bases, leaving 14 bases between them. The CDR3 is 15 amino acids. Germline CDR1 is MNHEY and CDR2 is SVGEGT. CDR3 nucleotides: TGTGCCAGCAGTTACTCGAATACAGGGAGCAACGAGCAGTACTTC. Its protein product is CASSYSNTGSNEQYF.

The V call is TRBV4-2, the J call TRBJ2-3; 7 nucleotides line up with TRBD1. Germline V CDR1 and CDR2: LGHNA, YNFKEQ. V was pared by 3 bases and J by 8 bases, with 8 bases of the junction left unmatched. This CDR3 comprises 14 residues. The chain's CDR3 is CASSHGQAPGTQYF. DNA for the CDR3: TGTGCCAGCAGCCACGGACAGGCCCCGGGTACGCAGTATTTT.

This clonotype was recorded many times. The CDR3 DNA reads TGCAGTGCTAAACCGTTTCATGCGGGGGACCAAGAGACCCAGTACTTC. Protein sequence: CSAKPFHAGDQETQYF. The V and J genes are TRBV20-1 and TRBJ2-5; 7 nucleotides line up with TRBD2. CDR1 DFQATT and CDR2 SNEGSKA come from the germline V gene (reference sequence). This CDR3 comprises 16 residues. The ends lost 4 bases at V and 0 bases at J; junction bases unmatched: 11.

This clonotype was counted only a few times. The chain carries TRBV11-2 and TRBJ2-6; D remains ambiguous. V was clipped by 2 bases and J by 0 bases, with 11 bases between them. Germline V CDR1 and CDR2: SGHAT, FQNNGV. The CDR3 runs to 17 residues. CDR3 amino acids: CASSLIHLSSGANVLTF. The DNA for the CDR3 is TGTGCCAGCAGCTTAATCCATCTTAGCTCTGGGGCCAACGTCCTGACTTTC.

This clonotype was observed once. The rearrangement links TRBV5-1 to TRBJ1-4; D gene unclear. CDR3 size: 15 residues. CDR1 SGHRS and CDR2 YFSETQ come from the germline V gene. V dropped 0 bases and J dropped 2 bases, with 8 bases sitting between them. CDR3 protein: CASSLDRVTNEKLFF. In DNA form, the CDR3 reads TGCGCCAGCAGCTTGGATCGGGTGACTAATGAAAAACTGTTTTTT.

This chain joins TRBV28 and TRBJ2-3; the D is unclear. V was cut by 1 base and J by 10 bases, with 12 bases left in between. Looked up from germline, CDR1 is MDHEN and CDR2 is SYDVKM. The CDR3 extends over 13 amino acids. Here the CDR3 DNA reads TGTGCCAGCAGTTTATTGGCAGCCCGTCCGCAGTATTTT. Translated, it gives CASSLLAARPQYF.

The V call is TRBV10-3, the J call TRBJ1-1; D unresolved. Germline V CDR1 and CDR2: ENHRY, SYGVKD. This CDR3 region has 14 residues. Trimming removed 3 bases at V and 6 bases at J, with 14 bases between. This chain's CDR3 is CAISDSQAVSEAFF. CDR3 bases: TGTGCCATCAGTGATAGCCAGGCTGTCTCTGAAGCTTTCTTT.

The chain uses TRBV12-3 or TRBV12-4 and TRBJ1-1; 7 bases line up with TRBD1. The CDR3 is made up of 12 amino acids. Germline trimming cut 6 bases from V and 3 bases from J; bases unmatched to any gene: 1. In DNA form, the CDR3 reads TGTGCCAGCAGACAGGGGTACACTGAAGCTTTCTTT. It translates to CASRQGYTEAFF.

The V gene is TRBV7-9, the J gene TRBJ1-2, with D unclear. Germline V CDR1 and CDR2: SEHNR, FQNEAQ (reference sequence). This CDR3 spans 12 amino acids. Trimming cost V 4 bases and J 6 bases, with 9 bases left between them. The DNA for the CDR3 is TGTGCCAGCAGCTCCGGACTTAATGGCTACACCTTC. Translating gives CASSSGLNGYTF.

The chain carries TRBV4-1 and TRBJ2-7, with 11 bases that match TRBD2. CDR1 is MGHRA and CDR2 is YSYEKL in the germline V gene. The CDR3 contains 16 residues. Unmatched junction bases numbered 6, after V lost 3 bases and J lost 2 bases. CDR3 region: CASSQQLAGDPYEQYF. CDR3 bases: TGCGCCAGCAGCCAGCAACTAGCGGGGGACCCCTACGAGCAGTACTTC.

V gene TRBV20-1 combines with J gene TRBJ2-7; TRBD1 matches at 7 bases. This CDR3 has 13 amino acids. CDR1 is DFQATT and CDR2 is SNEGSKA in the germline V gene (reference sequence). Losses at the gene ends were 5 bases for V and 6 bases for J; bases not matched to a gene: 10. The CDR3 is CSAPDRPGGEQYF. DNA of the CDR3: TGCAGTGCTCCGGACAGGCCAGGGGGCGAGCAGTACTTC.

This clonotype has a handful of counts. V is TRBV20-1 and J is TRBJ2-1; D not certain. From germline, CDR1 is DFQATT and CDR2 SNEGSKA (reference sequence). This CDR3 is built from 13 residues. The germline V and J ends were trimmed by 2 bases and 6 bases, with 11 bases remaining between them. CDR3 amino acids: CSARPDLPNEQFF. As DNA, the CDR3 is TGCAGTGCTAGACCGGACCTACCCAATGAGCAGTTCTTC.

The table lists this clonotype with a few counts. The chain couples TRBV4-3 to TRBJ2-1; 11 bases map to TRBD2. This CDR3 contains 15 residues. The J segment lost 7 bases and the V segment lost 2 bases, leaving 4 bases of the junction unmatched. Germline V lookup: CDR1 LGHNA, CDR2 YSLEER. The CDR3 protein is CASSQTSGGSNEQFF. The CDR3, as DNA: TGCGCCAGCAGCCAAACTAGCGGGGGAAGTAATGAGCAGTTCTTC.

V and J are TRBV20-1 and TRBJ2-7, with D maybe TRBD1 (5 bases). Trimming pared 8 bases from V and 2 bases from J, leaving 19 bases between. Germline loops: CDR1 DFQATT, CDR2 SNEGSKA (reference sequence). The CDR3 length is 14 residues. The CDR3 DNA reads TGCAGTACGCCTGCTCAGGGCCCTACCTACGAGCAGTACTTC. Protein sequence: CSTPAQGPTYEQYF.

This clonotype has a single count. This chain links TRBV7-9 with TRBJ1-1; D might be TRBD1 (5 bases). Germline CDR1 reads SEHNR; CDR2 reads FQNEAQ (reference sequence). CDR3 size: 14 residues. The V end was cut by 2 bases, the J end by 7 bases, with 14 bases between. The CDR3 is CASSLSPGGGEAFF. CDR3 bases: TGTGCCAGCAGCTTAAGCCCCGGGGGTGGTGAAGCTTTCTTT.

In this sample, this clonotype turned up a few times. CDR3 DNA sequence: TGTGCCAGCACTACCAATTACCCGACGCAGTATTTT. Encoded protein: CASTTNYPTQYF. The rearrangement uses TRBV28 and TRBJ2-3; D ambiguous. V was cut by 7 bases and J by 9 bases, with 14 bases left in between. Germline V gene data show CDR1 as MDHEN and CDR2 as SYDVKM. The CDR3 has 12 residues.